This TCR beta chain was recorded in a study of identifying expanded T cells in peripheral blood. Some clones are missing from TCRdb's copy, which holds only in-frame ones; the method was immunoSEQ multiplex PCR. The sample holds 80,000 to 90,000 clones, approximately 84% seen once. Overall study results and limits: Variance in clone template counts between roughly 2-week samples significantly increased with total template count across all healthy donors. About 1.2 clones differed between technical replicates, versus about 15 and 19 over time.

Healthy donors had no documented immune events, such as infections, while sampled. Notes on this clone: The target antigen is unknown.

There are 21 residues in the CDR3. V was clipped by 2 bases and J by 1 base, with 29 bases between them. Germline V gives CDR1 LNHDA, CDR2 SQIVND (reference sequence). V is TRBV19 and J is TRBJ1-1; no definite D call. The TCR comes from a person aged 18 to 70 in good health. Sequencing was done on a sample of blood. CDR3 coding DNA: TGTGCCAGTAGTATAATCGGCGGGCCTGGAGGGTTTGGGGTTTCGAACACTGAAGCTTTCTTT. Protein: CASSIIGGPGGFGVSNTEAFF.